This TCR beta chain was recovered during a study of Graves' ophthalmopathy and Graves' hyperthyroidism. Findings of the study overall: Most thyroid-expanded clonotypes exceeding 0.001 frequency were also found in blood.

On this clonotype itself: Its antigen is not known. One base away lies a much larger clone, so this may be a sequencing read error.

RNA transcripts yielded amplified TCR beta CDR3 regions. The first round was an RT-PCR with HTBI primers, and the second round was a multiplex PCR. TCRdb ran MiXCR on the multiplex PCR reads and lists one entry per CDR3 protein. The data show 500,000 to 700,000 distinct CDR3 sequences, just under 40% seen once. Hyperthyroidism patients, all newly diagnosed, had under 2 months' duration and ages of 18 to 65. The evidence that diagnosis relied on was clinical symptoms, serum thyroxine, TRAb, thyroid ultrasound and orbital computed tomography. This CDR3 comprises 14 residues. Germline V CDR1 and CDR2: LNHDA, SQIVND (reference sequence).

Sequencing used peripheral blood or thyroid tissue (not recorded which). The source of this sequence is an adult man with Graves' hyperthyroidism. The chain joins TRBV19 to TRBJ1-6; D possibly corresponds to TRBD1 (5 bases). The CDR3 here is CASGDGKINSPLRF. CDR3 bases: TGTGCCAGTGGGGACGGAAAAATTAATTCACCCCTCCGCTTT. The full variable domain, in which reference TRBV19 and TRBJ1-6 provide the parts outside the CDR3, is DGGITQSPKYLFRKEGQNVTLSCEQNLNHDAMYWYRQDPGQGLRLIYYSQIVNDFQKGDIAEGYSVSREKKESFPLTVTSAQKNPTAFYLCASGDGKINSPLRFGNGTRLTVT.